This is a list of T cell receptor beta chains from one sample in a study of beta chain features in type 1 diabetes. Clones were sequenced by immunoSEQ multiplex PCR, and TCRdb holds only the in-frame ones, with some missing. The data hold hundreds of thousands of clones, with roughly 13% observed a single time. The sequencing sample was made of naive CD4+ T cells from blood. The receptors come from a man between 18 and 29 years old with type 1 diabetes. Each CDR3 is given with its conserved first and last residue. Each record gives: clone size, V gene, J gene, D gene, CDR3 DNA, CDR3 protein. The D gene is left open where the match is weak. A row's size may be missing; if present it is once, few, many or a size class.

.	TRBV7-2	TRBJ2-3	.	TGTGCCAGCAGCTTTGGCACAGATACGCAGTATTTT	CASSFGTDTQYF
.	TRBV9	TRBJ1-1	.	TGTGCCAGCAGCGTAGATGCGGGCATGAACACTGAAGCTTTCTTT	CASSVDAGMNTEAFF
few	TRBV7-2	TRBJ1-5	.	TGTGCCAGCAGCTTCGATAGCAATCAGCCCCAGCATTTT	CASSFDSNQPQHF
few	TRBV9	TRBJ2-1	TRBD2	TGTGCCAGCAGCGTAGGTGGTAGCGGGGTCTATGAGCAGTTCTTC	CASSVGGSGVYEQFF
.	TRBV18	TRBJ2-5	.	TGTGCCAGCTCCCCACAGGCTCAAGAGACCCAGTACTTC	CASSPQAQETQYF
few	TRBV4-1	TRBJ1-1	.	TGCGCCAGTATGGGGAGCATGAACACTGAAGCTTTCTTT	CASMGSMNTEAFF
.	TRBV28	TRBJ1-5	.	TGTGCCAGCAGTTTAGGTGGGAGGGTGGACCAGCCCCAGCATTTT	CASSLGGRVDQPQHF
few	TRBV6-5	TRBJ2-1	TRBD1	TGTGCCAGCAGTTATGCAGGGGGAAATGAGCAGTTCTTC	CASSYAGGNEQFF
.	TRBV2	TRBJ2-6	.	TGTGCCAGCAGTGAAACCCGGGGCCCTGGGGCCAACGTCCTGACTTTC	CASSETRGPGANVLTF
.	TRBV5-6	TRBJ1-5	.	TGTGCCAGCAGCTTGTTCCGGGCCCCCAATCAGCCCCAGCATTTT	CASSLFRAPNQPQHF
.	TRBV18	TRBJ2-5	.	TGTGCCAGCTCACCCGGACTGGGAGTCGGGGAGACCCAGTACTTC	CASSPGLGVGETQYF
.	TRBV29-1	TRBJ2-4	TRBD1	TGCAGCGTTGATACAGGGGTAGGGATTCAGTACTTC	CSVDTGVGIQYF
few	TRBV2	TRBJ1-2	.	TGTGCCGCGAGGGGTCTTAACTATGGCTACACCTTC	CAARGLNYGYTF
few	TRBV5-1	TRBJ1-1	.	TGCGCCAGCAGCACTGGACAGAACACTGAAGCTTTCTTT	CASSTGQNTEAFF
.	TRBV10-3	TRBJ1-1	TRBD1	TGTGCCATCAGGCAGGGGGCCCAGAGCACTGAAGCTTTCTTT	CAIRQGAQSTEAFF
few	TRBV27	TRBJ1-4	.	TGTGCCAGCAGTTTATCAGGGTTGGGCGAAAAACTGTTTTTT	CASSLSGLGEKLFF
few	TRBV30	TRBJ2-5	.	TGTGCCTGGACAAGGGGGGAAGAGACCCAGTACTTC	CAWTRGEETQYF
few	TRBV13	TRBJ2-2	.	TGTGCCAGCAGCCTACTAAGGGGCCAGAACACCGGGGAGCTGTTTTTT	CASSLLRGQNTGELFF
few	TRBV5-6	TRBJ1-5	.	TGTGCCAGCAGCTTGGCAGGGGGCAATCAGCCCCAGCATTTT	CASSLAGGNQPQHF
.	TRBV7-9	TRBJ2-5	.	TGTGCCAGCAGCTTACCGAGCGCACAAGAGACCCAGTACTTC	CASSLPSAQETQYF
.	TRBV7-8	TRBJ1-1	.	TGTGCCAGCAGCTCCAGACAGTTAATGAACACTGAAGCTTTCTTT	CASSSRQLMNTEAFF
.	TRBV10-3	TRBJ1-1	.	TGTGCCATCGATGAAGGGCCTGAACAGTTCTTT	CAIDEGPEQFF
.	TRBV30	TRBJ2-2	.	TGTGCCTGGAGACAGGACTCACCCGGGGAGCTGTTTTTT	CAWRQDSPGELFF
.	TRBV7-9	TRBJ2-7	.	TGTGCCAGCAGCTTAGCCCCAGGCGGATTCTCCTACGAGCAGTACTTC	CASSLAPGGFSYEQYF
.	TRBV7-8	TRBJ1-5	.	TGTGCCAGCAGCTTACGGGACGGCTCTCGGCCCCAGCATTTT	CASSLRDGSRPQHF
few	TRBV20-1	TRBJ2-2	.	TGCAGTGCTAGTCGGAGCGGGGAGCTGTTTTTT	CSASRSGELFF